Presented here are 24 T cell receptor beta chains from one specimen sequenced in a study of cytomegalovirus exposure and HLA in healthy donors. Assay used: immunoSEQ multiplex PCR; TCRdb lists only in-frame clones, some missing. The data contain 70,000 or so clones, around 94% of them singletons. Source material: PBMCs. These TCRs come from a woman younger than 30 in good health and CMV-seropositive.

V and J are TRBV6-6 and TRBJ2-1; 11 bases are shared with TRBD2. Per the germline V gene, CDR1 is MNHNY and CDR2 is SVGAGI (reference sequence). The CDR3 runs 16 residues. The V and J ends lost 8 bases and 5 bases, in that order; junction bases with no gene match: 11. The CDR3: CASYASGRIFHNEQFF. The CDR3 coding sequence is TGTGCCAGCTATGCTAGCGGGAGGATCTTTCACAATGAGCAGTTCTTC.

This sequence joins TRBV30 and TRBJ1-2; D gene uncertain. V shed 2 bases and J shed 5 bases, with 9 bases lying between them. CDR3 length: 12 residues. Per the germline V gene, CDR1 is GTSNPN and CDR2 is SVGIG (reference sequence). CDR3 nucleotides: TGTGCCTGGAGTCTTAGCTATTATGGCTACACCTTC. This sequence encodes CAWSLSYYGYTF.

The rearrangement joins TRBV6-5 to TRBJ2-1; maybe TRBD2 (5 bases). Between the trimmed V and J ends, which lost 2 bases and 4 bases, there was a span of 12 bases. Germline CDR1 and CDR2: MNHEY and SVGAGI. The CDR3 consists of 15 residues. The CDR3 reads CASSYDGNGYNEQFF. The CDR3 nucleotides are TGTGCCAGCAGTTACGACGGGAATGGGTACAATGAGCAGTTCTTC.

This clone was detected many times. The rearrangement uses TRBV30 and TRBJ1-6, with a possible D match to TRBD1 (5 bases). Germline CDR1 GTSNPN, CDR2 SVGIG (reference sequence). The CDR3 covers 14 residues. Deletions cut 1 base from V and 9 bases from J, with 13 bases between. CDR3 nucleotide sequence: TGTGCCTGGAGTGGAGGGGAGGGTAGTTCACCCCTCCACTTT. Protein sequence: CAWSGGEGSSPLHF.

This chain uses TRBV7-2 with TRBJ2-7; 10 bases are shared with TRBD2. The CDR3 sequence is 16 residues long. Germline V gene lookup returns CDR1 SGHTA and CDR2 FQGNSA. Unmatched junction bases numbered 8, after V lost 6 bases and J lost 0 bases. In DNA form, the CDR3 reads TGTGCCAGCAGTTTTGCGCCTAGCGGGGGCTCCTACGAGCAGTACTTC. Translating gives CASSFAPSGGSYEQYF. Together with reference TRBV7-2 and TRBJ2-7, the CDR3 gives the full variable domain: GAGVSQSPSNKVTEKGKDVELRCDPISGHTALYWYRQSLGQGLEFLIYFQGNSAPDKSGLPSDRFSAERTGGSVSTLTIQRTQQEDSAVYLCASSFAPSGGSYEQYFGPGTRLTVT.

The chain couples TRBV2 to TRBJ2-7; tentatively, D is TRBD2 (6 bases). The ends were cut back, 2 bases at V and 3 bases at J, with 11 bases in the middle. Germline V gene sequence: CDR1 SNHLY, CDR2 FYNNEI. The CDR3 is made up of 14 amino acids. The CDR3 DNA is TGTGCCAGCAGTGAAACGCGGGGACTCTACGAGCAGTACTTC. It yields the protein CASSETRGLYEQYF.

CDR3 protein: CASSGQGVSTGELFF. CDR3 in DNA: TGTGCCAGCAGTGGACAGGGGGTGAGCACCGGGGAGCTGTTTTTT. This chain uses TRBV2 with TRBJ2-2, with TRBD1 matching 9 bases. From germline, CDR1 is SNHLY and CDR2 FYNNEI. This CDR3 has 15 amino acids. V gave up 4 bases and J gave up 4 bases; unmatched junction bases: 4.

The genes are TRBV6-5 and TRBJ1-5, with 9 bases matching TRBD1. Trimming at V came to 5 bases and at J to 7 bases, leaving 6 bases not matched to a gene. The germline gives CDR1 MNHEY, CDR2 SVGAGI. The CDR3 loop spans 14 amino acids. This chain's CDR3 is CASSDLGTGQPQHF. CDR3 DNA: TGTGCCAGCAGTGATCTAGGGACAGGGCAGCCCCAGCATTTT.

J is TRBJ2-1 and V is TRBV19; 11 bases match TRBD2. Germline lookup yields CDR1 LNHDA and CDR2 SQIVND (reference sequence). Germline trimming cut 3 bases from V and 6 bases from J; bases unmatched to any gene: 4. The CDR3 has 15 amino acids. CDR3 amino acids: CASSIGTSGFNEQFF. The DNA for the CDR3 is TGTGCCAGTAGTATCGGGACTAGCGGCTTCAATGAGCAGTTCTTC.

J is TRBJ1-1 and V is TRBV11-3; weak D call: TRBD1 (5 bases). Trimming removed 0 bases at V and 4 bases at J, with 27 bases between. Germline V gene data show CDR1 as SGHNT and CDR2 as YENEEA. This CDR3 comprises 20 residues. The CDR3 here is CASSLEGRGRGFSPGTEAFF. The CDR3 region has the DNA TGTGCCAGCAGCTTAGAGGGGCGAGGTCGTGGGTTTTCCCCGGGCACTGAAGCTTTCTTT.

The chain has TRBV7-2 and TRBJ1-5; TRBD1 agrees at 8 bases. Trimming cost V 8 bases and J 0 bases; bases outside gene matches: 6. Germline V gene lookup returns CDR1 SGHTA and CDR2 FQGNSA. The length of the CDR3 is 15 residues. DNA for the CDR3: TGTGCCAGCGCAACAGGGGGTAATAGCAATCAGCCCCAGCATTTT. Translated: CASATGGNSNQPQHF.

CDR3 residues: CASSQEGGGGGYTF. The CDR3 DNA reads as TGCGCCAGCAGCCAAGAGGGAGGCGGGGGCGGCTACACCTTC. This rearrangement joins TRBV4-1 to TRBJ1-2, with D possibly being TRBD1 (6 bases). CDR3 size: 14 residues. Per the germline V gene, CDR1 is MGHRA and CDR2 is YSYEKL. The V and J ends lost 0 bases and 8 bases respectively, with 13 bases between them.

The rearrangement uses TRBV6-4 and TRBJ2-3, with TRBD2 matching 10 bases. Germline CDR1 reads MRHNA; CDR2 reads SNTAGT. With V trimmed by 3 bases and J by 1 base, 1 base remained unmatched. This CDR3 is 15 amino acids long. The CDR3 is CASSEGTSGTDTQYF. CDR3 coding DNA: TGTGCCAGCAGTGAAGGGACTAGCGGCACAGATACGCAGTATTTT.

CDR3 residues: CASNSGGALDEQFF. The CDR3 nucleotides read TGTGCCAGCAACAGCGGGGGGGCCCTGGATGAGCAGTTCTTC. The chain recombines TRBV9 with TRBJ2-1, with TRBD2 identical over 10 bases. CDR3 length equals 14 residues. The germline CDR1 and CDR2 sequences are SGDLS and YYNGEE. J was trimmed by 8 bases and V by 6 bases; bases with no gene match: 8.

The gene calls are TRBV5-6 and TRBJ2-7; 7 nucleotides agree with TRBD1. This CDR3 is 13 amino acids long. The J segment lost 6 bases and the V segment lost 4 bases, leaving 7 bases of the junction unmatched. The germline V gene has CDR1 SGHDT and CDR2 YYEEEE. The CDR3, as DNA: TGTGCCAGCAGCCCGACAGGGAACGGCGAGCAGTACTTC. Amino acids: CASSPTGNGEQYF.

There are a few counts of this clone. The chain carries TRBV9 and TRBJ1-1, with 7 positions matching TRBD1. Germline V gives CDR1 SGDLS, CDR2 YYNGEE. The CDR3 is made up of 15 amino acids. Trimming cost V 0 bases and J 7 bases; bases outside gene matches: 9. CDR3 loop: CASSVDWAGGSEAFF. CDR3 bases: TGTGCCAGCAGCGTAGATTGGGCAGGGGGAAGTGAAGCTTTCTTT.

The V and J genes are TRBV13 and TRBJ1-1; D not resolved. The CDR3 has 12 amino acids. Germline V gives CDR1 PRHDT, CDR2 FYEKMQ (reference sequence). V was shortened by 3 bases and J by 1 base, with 3 bases between the two germline ends. The CDR3 here is CASSFRNTEAFF. The CDR3 DNA reads as TGTGCCAGCAGCTTCAGGAACACTGAAGCTTTCTTT.

The chain recombines TRBV30 with TRBJ1-2; TRBD1 matches 10 bases. CDR1 is GTSNPN, CDR2 SVGIG, per germline (reference sequence). Trimming cost V 2 bases and J 8 bases; bases outside gene matches: 5. CDR3 length: 13 residues. The CDR3 DNA follows: TGTGCCTGGAGTCCCCGGGACAGGGGCGGCTACACCTTC. This gives the protein CAWSPRDRGGYTF.

The CDR3 is CASSVGPGQGGANVLTF. The CDR3 nucleotides are TGTGCCAGCAGCGTAGGACCGGGACAGGGGGGGGCCAACGTCCTGACTTTC. This chain uses TRBV9 with TRBJ2-6, with 10 positions matching TRBD1. This CDR3 has 17 residues. Trimming cost V 0 bases and J 4 bases; bases outside gene matches: 4. The germline V gene has CDR1 SGDLS and CDR2 YYNGEE.

J is TRBJ2-7 and V is TRBV19, with 7 bases identical to TRBD1. The CDR3 runs to 12 residues. J lost 3 bases, V lost 5 bases, and 1 base had no gene match. Per germline, CDR1 LNHDA and CDR2 SQIVND (reference sequence). CDR3 sequence reads: CASSGDSYEQYF. CDR3 bases: TGTGCCAGTAGTGGGGACAGCTACGAGCAGTACTTC.

This clone was counted only a few times. The V and J genes are TRBV19 and TRBJ2-7, with D possibly being TRBD2 (6 bases). The V and J ends lost 4 bases and 2 bases respectively, with 18 bases between them. Germline V CDR1 and CDR2: LNHDA, SQIVND (reference sequence). CDR3 length: 16 amino acids. CDR3 region: CASSSLSSGGPYEQYF. The CDR3 DNA reads TGTGCCAGTAGTAGCCTGTCCTCCGGAGGGCCCTACGAGCAGTACTTC.

V is TRBV19 and J is TRBJ1-5, with a tentative D call TRBD1 (5 bases). V was cut by 6 bases and J by 5 bases, with 11 bases left in between. The CDR3 spans 13 residues. Germline V gives CDR1 LNHDA, CDR2 SQIVND (reference sequence). The CDR3: CASSSGQYQPQHF. CDR3 nucleotides: TGTGCCAGTAGCTCAGGACAATATCAGCCCCAGCATTTT.

V is TRBV6-5 and J is TRBJ1-1, with TRBD1 as a possible D gene (5 bases). V gave up 6 bases and J gave up 3 bases, with 17 bases separating them. From germline, CDR1 is MNHEY and CDR2 SVGAGI. The CDR3 loop spans 15 amino acids. The CDR3 bases are TGTGCCAGCAGGAACAGTCATGGGGCGGACACTGAAGCTTTCTTT. Translation: CASRNSHGADTEAFF.

This chain connects TRBV6-1 to TRBJ2-7; D is possibly TRBD1 (5 bases). Germline V gene lookup returns CDR1 MNHNS and CDR2 SASEGT. This CDR3 region has 14 residues. V lost 3 bases and J lost 1, with 10 bases in between. CDR3: CASSEWQGSYEQYF. CDR3 DNA: TGTGCCAGCAGTGAGTGGCAGGGATCCTACGAGCAGTACTTC.